A single sample gave rise to the 30 T cell receptor beta chains below, sequenced in a study of T-cell reconstitution after alpha-beta-depleted transplantation in children (dated by TCRdb to 2016 to 2017). The library came from PCR. Sequencing relied on an Illumina HiSeq 2500. To normalize quantification of the TCRbeta repertoire, the TCR libraries were built with molecular barcoding that relied on unique molecular identifiers. TCRdb reworked the public reads: Q25 trimming with fastp, MiXCR clone assembly, productive beta chains retained. All rows with the same CDR3 protein become a single entry with the most common DNA and genes. Across this sample there are around 78,000 distinct CDR3 sequences, with about 7% seen only once. The ten most abundant clones make up approximately 2.3% of the sample. Sequences were derived from PBMCs from the stem cell graft donor, sampled from the stem cell graft. The receptors come from a human donor who donated a stem cell graft to a child with acute lymphoblastic leukemia.

This clonotype appeared many times. The V call is TRBV6-5, the J call TRBJ2-5, with D possibly TRBD1 on 6 matching bases. Trimming removed 7 bases at V and 1 base at J, with 10 bases between. This CDR3 is built from 13 residues. The germline V gene encodes CDR1 MNHEY and CDR2 SVGAGI. The CDR3 sequence: CASTGTSQETQYF. The CDR3 DNA sequence: TGTGCCAGCACCGGGACATCCCAAGAGACCCAGTACTTC.

Many counts were recorded for this clonotype. The chain links TRBV18 to TRBJ2-3; 11 nucleotides line up with TRBD2. CDR3 length equals 19 residues. Trimming cost V 0 bases and J 0 bases; bases outside gene matches: 8. CDR1 is KGHSH, CDR2 LQKENI, per germline. The CDR3 protein is CASSPPGTSGDPSTDTQYF. For the CDR3, the DNA is TGTGCCAGCTCACCACCCGGGACTAGCGGAGACCCTAGCACAGATACGCAGTATTTT. Based on the CDR3 plus reference TRBV18 and TRBJ2-3, the full variable domain is NAGVMQNPRHLVRRRGQEARLRCSPMKGHSHVYWYRQLPEEGLKFMVYLQKENIIDESGMPKERFSAEFPKEGPSILRIQQVVRGDSAAYFCASSPPGTSGDPSTDTQYFGPGTRLTVL.

This clonotype was seen more than once but under ten times. The chain links TRBV6-1 to TRBJ1-3, with a tentative D call TRBD1 (5 bases). The CDR3 runs to 14 residues. Trimming shortened V by 5 bases and J by 0 bases, and 8 bases separated the two germline ends. Germline CDR1 MNHNS, CDR2 SASEGT. CDR3 amino acids: CASSRQFSGNTIYF. The CDR3 nucleotides are TGTGCCAGCAGTCGACAGTTCTCTGGAAACACCATATATTTT.

Many counts were recorded for this clonotype. The chain is built from TRBV27 and TRBJ1-5; D is unclear. The V and J ends lost 6 bases and 3 bases respectively, with 6 bases between them. Germline V gene sequence: CDR1 MNHEY, CDR2 SMNVEV (reference sequence). The CDR3 covers 12 residues. The CDR3 sequence: CASSNNNQPQHF. The CDR3 DNA reads TGTGCCAGCAGCAACAACAATCAGCCCCAGCATTTT.

This clonotype occurred many times. The V and J genes are TRBV10-3 and TRBJ1-3, with D perhaps matching TRBD1 (6 bases). V was pared by 1 base and J by 3 bases, with 13 bases between. In germline, CDR1 is ENHRY, CDR2 SYGVKD. This CDR3 has 16 residues. CDR3 nucleotides: TGTGCCATCAGTGAGTTCAGGGGAAGAGATGGAAACACCATATATTTT. It encodes CAISEFRGRDGNTIYF.

This clonotype was seen ten or more times. The chain has TRBV20-1 and TRBJ1-5, with D possibly TRBD1 on 5 matching bases. This CDR3 has 12 amino acids. V was trimmed by 5 bases and J by 4 bases, leaving 9 bases between them. Germline V CDR1 and CDR2: DFQATT, SNEGSKA (reference sequence). Here the CDR3 DNA reads TGCAGTGCTGGGGCCGTAAATCAGCCCCAGCATTTT. Translation: CSAGAVNQPQHF.

This clonotype was recorded at least ten times. The rearrangement links TRBV2 to TRBJ1-1, with D unresolved. Germline CDR1 SNHLY, CDR2 FYNNEI. CDR3 size: 13 residues. V was shortened by 6 bases and J by 2 bases, with 10 bases between the two germline ends. The CDR3 coding sequence is TGTGCCAGCAGGGCGAGCCTTAACACTGAAGCTTTCTTT. Translation gives CASRASLNTEAFF.

This sequence joins TRBV11-2 and TRBJ2-1, with 8 bases identical to TRBD1. The CDR3 runs to 14 residues. V dropped 5 bases and J dropped 2; count of bases not matched to a gene: 2. Germline values: CDR1 SGHAT, CDR2 FQNNGV. The CDR3 nucleotides are TGTGCCAGCAGCCCAGGGGGCGCCTACAATGAGCAGTTCTTC. As protein: CASSPGGAYNEQFF.

This clonotype was seen at least ten times. V gene TRBV6-2 or TRBV6-3 combines with J gene TRBJ1-1, with D hard to call. Germline loops: CDR1 MNHEY, CDR2 SVGEGT. This CDR3 comprises 14 residues. Trimming took 0 bases from V and 1 from J, leaving 6 bases between them. In nucleotides, the CDR3 is TGTGCCAGCAGTTACTCCTGGGAGAACACTGAAGCTTTCTTT. Translating gives CASSYSWENTEAFF.

This clonotype was observed many times. The chain is built from TRBV19 and TRBJ2-1; D is uncertain. The CDR3 covers 15 residues. Trimming cost V 5 bases and J 4 bases, with 15 bases left between them. Germline-derived CDR1 and CDR2 are LNHDA and SQIVND (reference sequence). The CDR3 spells CASSWKVVSYNEQFF. CDR3 coding DNA: TGTGCCAGTAGTTGGAAGGTCGTATCTTACAATGAGCAGTTCTTC. The whole variable domain, filled in from reference TRBV19 and TRBJ2-1, reads DGGITQSPKYLFRKEGQNVTLSCEQNLNHDAMYWYRQDPGQGLRLIYYSQIVNDFQKGDIAEGYSVSREKKESFPLTVTSAQKNPTAFYLCASSWKVVSYNEQFFGPGTRLTVL.

This clonotype was recorded a few times. A much larger clone differs from this one at a single base, so this may be a read error. The chain uses TRBV28 and TRBJ2-3, with 7 nucleotides matching TRBD1. Looked up from germline, CDR1 is MDHEN and CDR2 is SYDVKM. The CDR3 runs to 16 residues. Trimming at V came to 5 bases and at J to 4 bases, leaving 12 bases not matched to a gene. For the CDR3, the DNA is TGTGCCAGCAGTCTCCTAGACAGGGCGTCATCAGATACGCAGTATTTT. Its protein is CASSLLDRASSDTQYF.

There are many counts of this clonotype. The chain recombines TRBV10-3 with TRBJ2-5, with a tentative D call TRBD2 (6 bases). CDR1 and CDR2 from the germline V gene are ENHRY and SYGVKD. Trimming pared 11 bases from V and 1 base from J, leaving 17 bases between. The CDR3 spans 14 residues. The CDR3 region has the DNA TGTGCCTCCAGTACCGGGGGACTCCAAGAGACCCAGTACTTC. Translated, it gives CASSTGGLQETQYF.

This clonotype was recorded many times. The junction differs from germline at one of its ends, possibly a read error. The CDR3 reads CIARSGGRSQPQHF. CDR3 nucleotides: TGCATTGCTAGATCGGGGGGGCGTAGTCAGCCCCAGCATTTT. This chain joins TRBV20-1 and TRBJ1-5; D might be TRBD1 (6 bases). Looked up from germline, CDR1 is DFQATT and CDR2 is SNEGSKA (reference sequence). There are 14 residues in the CDR3.

The V and J genes are TRBV5-1 and TRBJ2-3, with TRBD1 matching over 8 bases. Trimming at V came to 4 bases and at J to 0 bases, leaving 4 bases not matched to a gene. The CDR3 has 15 residues. Per germline, CDR1 SGHRS and CDR2 YFSETQ. CDR3 loop: CASSPGQGSTDTQYF. CDR3 DNA sequence: TGCGCCAGCAGCCCCGGACAGGGTAGCACAGATACGCAGTATTTT.

This clonotype was counted ten times or more. J is TRBJ2-7 and V is TRBV20-1; the D gene is possibly TRBD1 (5 bases). The CDR3 is 15 residues long. Deletions cut 1 base from V and 2 bases from J, with 15 bases between. CDR1 and CDR2 from the germline V gene are DFQATT and SNEGSKA (reference sequence). The CDR3 loop is CSARVGQGATYEQYF. The CDR3, as DNA: TGCAGTGCTAGAGTGGGGCAGGGTGCGACCTACGAGCAGTACTTC.

This clonotype was detected many times. The chain combines TRBV28 with TRBJ2-1; either TRBD1 or TRBD2 may supply D (5 bases each). This CDR3 has 16 amino acids. Trimming took 6 bases from V and 9 from J, leaving 24 bases between them. CDR1 and CDR2 (germline): MDHEN, SYDVKM. The CDR3 DNA sequence: TGTGCCAGCAGCAGAACGACAGCCAACCTAGGGAGTGAGCAGTTCTTC. Translating gives CASSRTTANLGSEQFF.

The chain links TRBV4-2 to TRBJ2-7; D call uncertain. Germline V gene lookup returns CDR1 LGHNA and CDR2 YNFKEQ. The CDR3 consists of 14 residues. Trimming cost V 5 bases and J 2 bases, with 13 bases left between them. The CDR3 protein is CASSANEFPYEQYF. The CDR3 nucleotides are TGTGCCAGCAGCGCTAACGAGTTTCCCTACGAGCAGTACTTC.

This clonotype was found many times. V is TRBV9 and J is TRBJ2-7, with D maybe TRBD2 (7 bases). CDR3 length: 14 residues. Germline V gene lookup returns CDR1 SGDLS and CDR2 YYNGEE. Trimming removed 0 bases from V and 2 bases from J, with 9 bases in between. The CDR3 bases are TGTGCCAGCAGCGTAGGGGGGGGGCCCTACGAGCAGTACTTC. Amino acid sequence: CASSVGGGPYEQYF.

The sample holds many counts of this clonotype. The chain has TRBV29-1 and TRBJ2-2; D might be TRBD1 (7 bases). Germline V gene sequence: CDR1 SQVTM, CDR2 ANQGSEA. The CDR3 sequence is 16 residues long. V was trimmed by 6 bases and J by 5 bases, leaving 22 bases between them. CDR3 residues: CSVTRRGDSGTGELFF. CDR3 nucleotide sequence: TGCAGCGTGACACGACGCGGGGACAGCGGGACCGGGGAGCTGTTTTTT.

The chain recombines TRBV24-1 with TRBJ2-1; D call uncertain. The germline CDR1 and CDR2 sequences are KGHDR and SFDVKD. V was clipped by 1 base and J by 9 bases, with 6 bases between them. The length of the CDR3 is 12 residues. The CDR3 region is CATSDFAFEQFF. The DNA for the CDR3 is TGTGCCACCAGTGATTTCGCATTTGAGCAGTTCTTC.

This clonotype was counted a few times. The chain combines TRBV21-1 with TRBJ2-7; the table's D gene call, TRBD2, was not cross checked with the DNA. TRBV21-1 is a known pseudogene. There are 16 residues in the CDR3. The CDR3 reads CASSKPLISGAYEQYF. In DNA, the CDR3 is TGTGCCAGCAGCAAACCTCTAATCTCCGGAGCCTACGAGCAGTACTTC.

The rearrangement uses TRBV5-5 and TRBJ2-1; 8 nucleotides agree with TRBD1. This CDR3 contains 15 residues. Trimming removed 0 bases from V and 10 bases from J; junction bases left unmatched: 9. Germline CDR1 reads SGHKS; CDR2 reads YYEKEE (reference sequence). CDR3 coding DNA: TGTGCCAGCAGCTTGGCGACAGGGGCCGTATGGGAGCAGTTCTTC. Encoded protein: CASSLATGAVWEQFF.

This clonotype was observed a handful of times. J is TRBJ1-2 and V is TRBV5-8, with no clear D. Germline-derived CDR1 and CDR2 are SGHTS and YDEGEE. Trimming cost V 0 bases and J 2 bases, with 14 bases left between them. This CDR3 contains 16 residues. The CDR3 region is CASSLGAVPPNYGYTF. CDR3 bases: TGTGCCAGCAGCTTGGGTGCAGTACCCCCGAACTATGGCTACACCTTC.

This clonotype was recorded at least ten times. The chain is built from TRBV7-9 and TRBJ2-6; TRBD2 might be the D (5 bases). Germline-derived CDR1 and CDR2 are SEHNR and FQNEAQ (reference sequence). The V end lost 1 base, the J end lost 0 bases, and 22 bases lay between the germline ends. This CDR3 spans 21 amino acids. CDR3 protein: CASSLVVPGSTFFSGANVLTF. DNA of the CDR3: TGTGCCAGCAGCTTAGTCGTCCCGGGGTCAACCTTTTTCTCTGGGGCCAACGTCCTGACTTTC.

The chain carries TRBV2 and TRBJ2-3; D possibly corresponds to TRBD2 (6 bases). Trimming left V 8 bases short and J 3 bases short, with 12 bases between. This CDR3 is built from 13 residues. Germline loops: CDR1 SNHLY, CDR2 FYNNEI. The DNA of the CDR3 is TGTGCCAGCGGGAAGACTAGAACAGATACGCAGTATTTT. This gives the protein CASGKTRTDTQYF.

This clonotype was found many times. This rearrangement joins TRBV29-1 to TRBJ2-7; D gene ambiguous. The CDR3 loop spans 11 amino acids. CDR1 SQVTM and CDR2 ANQGSEA come from the germline V gene. Trimming took 5 bases from V and 2 from J, leaving 7 bases between them. Written as DNA, the CDR3 is TGCAGCGTTTCTATCACCTACGAGCAGTACTTC. This translates into CSVSITYEQYF.

This clonotype was found a few times. The rearrangement uses TRBV15 and TRBJ2-7; D possibly corresponds to TRBD2 (5 bases). The germline CDR1 and CDR2 sequences are LNHNV and YYDKDF (reference sequence). The CDR3 consists of 15 residues. V lost 0 bases and J 1 base, leaving 10 bases between the germline ends. CDR3 protein: CATSREGGQSYEQYF. In nucleotides, the CDR3 is TGTGCCACCAGCAGAGAGGGCGGGCAATCCTACGAGCAGTACTTC.

V and J are TRBV5-4 and TRBJ2-3; 9 nucleotides agree with TRBD1. The V segment lost 0 bases and the J segment 12 bases; nucleotides outside the gene matches: 8. Germline values: CDR1 SGHNT, CDR2 YYREEE (reference sequence). The CDR3 loop spans 14 amino acids. Written as DNA, the CDR3 is TGTGCCAGCAGCTTGGGGGACAGGGACTGGGGCCAGTATTTT. It codes for CASSLGDRDWGQYF.

This clonotype was counted at least ten times. The chain employs TRBV6-2 or TRBV6-3 and TRBJ2-6, with D possibly TRBD2 on 6 matching bases. The V and J ends lost 6 bases and 2 bases respectively, with 8 bases between them. CDR3 length equals 14 residues. Germline V gives CDR1 MNHEY, CDR2 SVGEGT. This chain's CDR3 is CASSRETGANVLTF. The CDR3, as DNA: TGTGCCAGCAGCCGGGAGACTGGGGCCAACGTCCTGACTTTC.

This chain joins TRBV19 and TRBJ2-1, with TRBD2 matching 9 bases. The CDR3 runs 15 residues. Germline V gene sequence: CDR1 LNHDA, CDR2 SQIVND (reference sequence). J was trimmed by 9 bases and V by 10 bases; bases with no gene match: 16. DNA for the CDR3: TGTGCCACTCAACCGTGGGCGGGAGGGCCCGGTGAGCAGTTCTTC. Translating it yields CATQPWAGGPGEQFF.